One and the same sample provided the 11 T cell receptor beta chains below, sequenced in a study of cytomegalovirus exposure and HLA in healthy donors. PCR was performed using 60 Vbeta and 13 Jbeta primers. Sequencing used immunoSEQ multiplex PCR; TCRdb keeps in-frame clones, though not all of them. Among roughly 150,000 clones, 82% were seen once, and the ten largest hold more than 1.3%. Sequencing used PBMCs. The origin of the receptors is a girl under 18 in good health and CMV-seropositive.

This rearrangement joins TRBV7-8 to TRBJ1-5, with D possibly being TRBD1 (6 bases). CDR1 SGHVS and CDR2 FQNEAQ come from the germline V gene. The V gene lost 8 bases and the J gene lost 5 bases, with 22 bases spanning the gap. The CDR3 spans 16 residues. The CDR3 region is CASPPATGMEDQPQHF. In DNA, the CDR3 is TGTGCCAGCCCCCCCGCCACAGGGATGGAGGATCAGCCCCAGCATTTT.

The chain carries TRBV30 and TRBJ2-7; 10 bases line up with TRBD2. The CDR3 totals 14 residues. The germline V gene has CDR1 GTSNPN and CDR2 SVGIG (reference sequence). V trimming: 1 base; J trimming: 3 bases; junction bases outside the gene matches: 3. The CDR3 protein is CAWSDKRGGYEQYF. The CDR3 bases are TGTGCCTGGAGTGACAAGCGGGGGGGCTACGAGCAGTACTTC. Based on the CDR3 plus reference TRBV30 and TRBJ2-7, the full variable domain is SQTIHQWPATLVQPVGSPLSLECTVEGTSNPNLYWYRQAAGRGLQLLFYSVGIGQISSEVPQNLSASRPQDRQFILSSKKLLLSDSGFYLCAWSDKRGGYEQYFGPGTRLTVT.

V usage is TRBV5-1 and J usage is TRBJ2-5; no reliable D call. The assigned J gene may be wrong: the sequence end matches TRBJ2-7 better. This CDR3 is built from 13 residues. In germline, CDR1 is SGHRS, CDR2 YFSETQ. CDR3: CASSLVGSYEQYF. CDR3 sequence (DNA): TGCGCCAGCAGCCTCGTGGGCTCCTACGAGCAGTACTTC.

The chain joins TRBV4-2 to TRBJ2-7; 8 bases are shared with TRBD2. V lost 1 base, J lost 6 bases, and 8 bases stayed unmatched. CDR1 and CDR2 (germline): LGHNA, YNFKEQ. CDR3 length equals 15 residues. CDR3 sequence reads: CASSQGLAKEGEQYF. DNA for the CDR3: TGTGCCAGCAGCCAAGGACTAGCGAAGGAGGGCGAGCAGTACTTC.

The chain recombines TRBV5-4 with TRBJ2-3; D remains unclear. CDR1 SGHNT and CDR2 YYREEE come from the germline V gene (reference sequence). This CDR3 comprises 13 residues. Trimming left V 5 bases short and J 10 bases short, with 17 bases between. CDR3 nucleotide sequence: TGTGCCAGCAGGGCTGATGGTTCTCCCGCGCAGTATTTT. It specifies CASRADGSPAQYF.

The CDR3 loop is CASSEGGRQTQYF. CDR3 nucleotide sequence: TGTGCCAGCAGTGAAGGGGGCAGACAGACCCAGTACTTC. This chain uses TRBV6-1 with TRBJ2-5; maybe TRBD1 (5 bases). V was pared by 1 base and J by 6 bases, with 9 bases between. The CDR3 covers 13 residues. The germline gives CDR1 MNHNS, CDR2 SASEGT.

CDR3 loop: CAWSVVRQGANLAKNIQYF. The CDR3 DNA sequence: TGTGCCTGGAGTGTAGTGCGACAGGGGGCAAACTTAGCCAAAAACATTCAGTACTTC. V and J are TRBV30 and TRBJ2-4; 10 nucleotides line up with TRBD1. Per the germline V gene, CDR1 is GTSNPN and CDR2 is SVGIG (reference sequence). V lost 0 bases, J lost 0 bases, and 11 bases stayed unmatched. The CDR3 length is 19 residues. Supplemented by reference TRBV30 and TRBJ2-4, the full variable domain reads SQTIHQWPATLVQPVGSPLSLECTVEGTSNPNLYWYRQAAGRGLQLLFYSVGIGQISSEVPQNLSASRPQDRQFILSSKKLLLSDSGFYLCAWSVVRQGANLAKNIQYFGAGTRLSVL.

The chain links TRBV18 to TRBJ1-4, with 10 bases fitting TRBD1. After removal of 9 bases from V and 5 bases from J, the junction contained 9 bases not matched to a gene. Germline V CDR1 and CDR2: KGHSH, LQKENI. The CDR3 consists of 15 residues. The CDR3 is CARIAGQGINEKLFF. The CDR3 DNA reads TGTGCCAGAATAGCGGGACAGGGGATAAATGAAAAACTGTTTTTT.

The chain has TRBV30 and TRBJ1-2, with D perhaps TRBD1 (6 bases). The CDR3 is 13 residues long. V lost 5 bases, J lost 0 bases, and 10 bases lay in between. Germline V gene sequence: CDR1 GTSNPN, CDR2 SVGIG (reference sequence). The DNA for the CDR3 is TGTGCCTGGGACAGGCTTACTAACTATGGCTACACCTTC. Residues: CAWDRLTNYGYTF.

This chain uses TRBV25-1 with TRBJ2-1; 7 bases agree with TRBD1. The CDR3 has 13 residues. V trimming: 4 bases; J trimming: 7 bases; junction bases outside the gene matches: 4. Germline V gene lookup returns CDR1 MGHDK and CDR2 SYGVNS. CDR3 in amino acids: CASSGTGENEQFF. For the CDR3, the DNA is TGTGCCAGCAGTGGTACAGGGGAGAATGAGCAGTTCTTC. Drawing the rest from reference TRBV25-1 and TRBJ2-1, the complete variable domain is EADIYQTPRYLVIGTGKKITLECSQTMGHDKMYWYQQDPGMELHLIHYSYGVNSTEKGDLSSESTVSRIRTEHFPLTLESARPSHTSQYLCASSGTGENEQFFGPGTRLTVL.

The chain combines TRBV6-5 with TRBJ1-2, with TRBD1 as a possible D gene (5 bases). CDR1 MNHEY and CDR2 SVGAGI come from the germline V gene. This CDR3 region has 15 residues. V gave up 6 bases and J gave up 4 bases, with 18 bases separating them. CDR3: CASSTRGEGGYGYTF. CDR3 bases: TGTGCCAGCAGCACACGAGGGGAGGGAGGCTATGGCTACACCTTC.